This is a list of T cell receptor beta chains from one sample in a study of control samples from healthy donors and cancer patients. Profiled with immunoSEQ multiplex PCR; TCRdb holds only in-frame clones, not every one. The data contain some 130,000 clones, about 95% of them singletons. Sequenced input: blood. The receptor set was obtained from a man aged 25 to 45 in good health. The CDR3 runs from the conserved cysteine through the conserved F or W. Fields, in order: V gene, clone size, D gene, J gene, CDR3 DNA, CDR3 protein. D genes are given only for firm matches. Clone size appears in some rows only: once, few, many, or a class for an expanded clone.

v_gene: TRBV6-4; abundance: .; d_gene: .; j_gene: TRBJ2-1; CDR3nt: TGTGCCAGCAGTGCGGTCCCGGGACTTGAGCAGTTCTTC; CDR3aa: CASSAVPGLEQFF
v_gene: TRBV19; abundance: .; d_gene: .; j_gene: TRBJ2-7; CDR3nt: TGTGCCAGTAGTATGACGGAATCCTACGAGCAGTACTTC; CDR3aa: CASSMTESYEQYF
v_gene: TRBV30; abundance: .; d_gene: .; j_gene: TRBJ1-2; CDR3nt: TGTGCCTGGACTCAACAGGGTTTATATGGCTACACCTTC; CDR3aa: CAWTQQGLYGYTF
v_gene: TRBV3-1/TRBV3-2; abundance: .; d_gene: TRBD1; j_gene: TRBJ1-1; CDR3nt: TGTGCCAGCAGCGGTCGCGGACAGGGGGACACTGAAGCTTTCTTT; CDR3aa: CASSGRGQGDTEAFF
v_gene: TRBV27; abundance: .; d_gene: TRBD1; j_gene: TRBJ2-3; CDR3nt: TGTGCCAGCAGTAGGGGGACAGGGGGGATGGGGGTGCAGTATTTT; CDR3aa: CASSRGTGGMGVQYF
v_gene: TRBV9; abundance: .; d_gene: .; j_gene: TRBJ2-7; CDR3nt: TGTGCCAGCAGCGTTTCCGAAGGACGGCTCTACGAGCAGTACTTC; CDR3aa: CASSVSEGRLYEQYF
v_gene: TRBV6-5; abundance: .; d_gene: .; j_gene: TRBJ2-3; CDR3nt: TGTGCCACCACGGACAGTACAGATACGCAGTATTTT; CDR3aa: CATTDSTDTQYF
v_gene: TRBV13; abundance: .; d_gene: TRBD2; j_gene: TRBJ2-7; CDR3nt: TGTGCCAGCAGTTCTATTAGCGGGGGGGTCTACGAGCAGTACTTC; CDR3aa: CASSSISGGVYEQYF
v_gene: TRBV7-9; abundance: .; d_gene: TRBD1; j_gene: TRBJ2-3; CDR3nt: TGTGCCAGCAGCCGCCTAGGGACAGCCTTTGGCACAGATACGCAGTATTTT; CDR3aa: CASSRLGTAFGTDTQYF
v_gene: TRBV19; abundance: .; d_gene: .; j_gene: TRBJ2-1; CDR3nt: TGTGCCAGTAGTATTACGGGGAGCTCCTACAATGAGCAGTTCTTC; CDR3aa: CASSITGSSYNEQFF
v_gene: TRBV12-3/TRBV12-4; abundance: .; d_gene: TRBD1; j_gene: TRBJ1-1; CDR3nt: TGTGCCAGCAGTTTCAGGGGGACCACTGAAGCTTTCTTT; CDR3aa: CASSFRGTTEAFF
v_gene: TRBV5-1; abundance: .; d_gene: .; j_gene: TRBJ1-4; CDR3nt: TGCGCCAGCAGCTTGGAAGACAGGTTACACGGAAAACTGTTTTTT; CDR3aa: CASSLEDRLHGKLFF
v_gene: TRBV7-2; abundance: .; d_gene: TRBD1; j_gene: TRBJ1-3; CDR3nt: TGTGCCAGCAGCTTAGTTCCCACCAGACAGGGTCTTTCTGGAAACACCATATATTTT; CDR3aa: CASSLVPTRQGLSGNTIYF
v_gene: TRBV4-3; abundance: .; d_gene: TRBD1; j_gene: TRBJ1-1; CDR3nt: TGCGCCAGCAGCCAAGATAGAGATTGGGGACAGTCTACTGAAGCTTTCTTT; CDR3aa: CASSQDRDWGQSTEAFF
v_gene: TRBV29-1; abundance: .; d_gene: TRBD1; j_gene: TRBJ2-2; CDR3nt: TGCAGCGTTGAAGATCCGACAGGGATCGGGGAGCTGTTTTTT; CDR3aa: CSVEDPTGIGELFF
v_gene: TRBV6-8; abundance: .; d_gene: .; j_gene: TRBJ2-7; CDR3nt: TGTGCCAGCACCCCACGGGCCGCACATCACTACGAGCAGTACTTC; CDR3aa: CASTPRAAHHYEQYF
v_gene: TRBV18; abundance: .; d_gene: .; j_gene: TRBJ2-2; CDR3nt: TGTGCCAGCTCACCACCGATACAGCGAACCGGGGAGCTGTTTTTT; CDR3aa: CASSPPIQRTGELFF
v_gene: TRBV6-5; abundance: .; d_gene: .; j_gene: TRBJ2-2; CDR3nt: TGTGCCAGTGATTACGTGAACACCGGGGAGCTGTTTTTT; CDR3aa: CASDYVNTGELFF
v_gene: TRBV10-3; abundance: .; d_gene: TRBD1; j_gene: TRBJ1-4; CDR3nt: TGTGCCATCAGTGGGGGACAGGGTTGGGAAAAACTGTTTTTT; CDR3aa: CAISGGQGWEKLFF
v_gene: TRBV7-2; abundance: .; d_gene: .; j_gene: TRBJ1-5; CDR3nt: TGTGCCAGCAGCCTTAGCGGATCAGGGAAGGGTCAGCCCCAGCATTTT; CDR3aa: CASSLSGSGKGQPQHF
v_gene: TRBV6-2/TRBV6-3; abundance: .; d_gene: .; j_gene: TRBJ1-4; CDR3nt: TGTGCCAGCAGTTACTCCTTGGGGAGCTCCGAAACTAATGAAAAACTGTTTTTT; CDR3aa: CASSYSLGSSETNEKLFF
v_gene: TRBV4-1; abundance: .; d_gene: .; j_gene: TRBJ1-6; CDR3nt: TGCGCCAGCAGCCAATCCGGTAATTCACCCCTCCACTTT; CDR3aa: CASSQSGNSPLHF
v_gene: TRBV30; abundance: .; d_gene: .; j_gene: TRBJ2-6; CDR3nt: TGTGCCTGTTCCGGGCGAGGGGCCAACGTCCTGACTTTC; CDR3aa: CACSGRGANVLTF
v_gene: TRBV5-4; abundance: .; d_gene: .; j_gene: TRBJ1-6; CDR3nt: TGTGCCAGCAGCTTTTCGCGCGCGTATAATTCACCCCTCCACTTT; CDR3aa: CASSFSRAYNSPLHF
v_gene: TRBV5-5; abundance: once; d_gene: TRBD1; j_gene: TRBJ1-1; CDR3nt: TGTGCCAGCAGCTATGGACAGGGGAGGGATGAAGCTTTCTTT; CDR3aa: CASSYGQGRDEAFF
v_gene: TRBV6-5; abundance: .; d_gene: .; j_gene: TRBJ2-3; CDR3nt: TGTGCCAGCACTGGGGGTACAGATACGCAGTATTTT; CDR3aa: CASTGGTDTQYF
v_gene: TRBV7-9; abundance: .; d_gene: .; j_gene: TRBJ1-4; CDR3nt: TGTGCCAGCAGCTTACTGGACACTAATGAAAAACTGTTTTTT; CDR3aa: CASSLLDTNEKLFF